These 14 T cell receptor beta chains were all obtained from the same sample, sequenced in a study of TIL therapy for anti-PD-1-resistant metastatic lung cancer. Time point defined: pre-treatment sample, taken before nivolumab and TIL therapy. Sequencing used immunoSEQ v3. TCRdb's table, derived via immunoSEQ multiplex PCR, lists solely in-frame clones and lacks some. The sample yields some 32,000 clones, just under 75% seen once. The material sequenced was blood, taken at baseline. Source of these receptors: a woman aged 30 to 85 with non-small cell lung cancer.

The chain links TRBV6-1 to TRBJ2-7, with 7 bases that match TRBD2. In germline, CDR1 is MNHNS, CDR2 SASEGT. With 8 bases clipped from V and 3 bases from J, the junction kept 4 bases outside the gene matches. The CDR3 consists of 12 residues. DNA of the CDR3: TGTGCCAGCCGGGCGGGGGTCTACGAGCAGTACTTC. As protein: CASRAGVYEQYF.

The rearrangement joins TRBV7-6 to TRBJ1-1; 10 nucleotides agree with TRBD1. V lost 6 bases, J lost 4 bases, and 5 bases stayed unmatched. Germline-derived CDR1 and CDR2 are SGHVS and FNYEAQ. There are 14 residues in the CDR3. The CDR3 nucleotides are TGTGCCAGCAGGGAGGGACAGGGGCCCACTGAAGCTTTCTTT. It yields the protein CASREGQGPTEAFF. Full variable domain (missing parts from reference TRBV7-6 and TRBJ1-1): GAGVSQSPRYKVTKRGQDVALRCDPISGHVSLYWYRQALGQGPEFLTYFNYEAQQDKSGLPNDRFSAERPEGSISTLTIQRTEQRDSAMYRCASREGQGPTEAFFGQGTRLTVV.

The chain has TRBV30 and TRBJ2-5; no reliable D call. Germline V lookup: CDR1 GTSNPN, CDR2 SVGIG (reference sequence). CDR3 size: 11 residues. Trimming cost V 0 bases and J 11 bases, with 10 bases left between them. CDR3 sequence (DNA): TGTGCCTGGAGTGTATGGGCGGAGCAGTACTTC. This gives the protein CAWSVWAEQYF.

The CDR3 DNA follows: TGTGCCAGCAGTTACGCGGAGGGGCTGGGGCAAGAGACCCAGTACTTC. The encoded protein is CASSYAEGLGQETQYF. The chain recombines TRBV6-5 with TRBJ2-5, with D perhaps matching TRBD2 (6 bases). The CDR3 totals 16 residues. The germline CDR1 and CDR2 sequences are MNHEY and SVGAGI. Trimming pared 2 bases from V and 2 bases from J, leaving 15 bases between.

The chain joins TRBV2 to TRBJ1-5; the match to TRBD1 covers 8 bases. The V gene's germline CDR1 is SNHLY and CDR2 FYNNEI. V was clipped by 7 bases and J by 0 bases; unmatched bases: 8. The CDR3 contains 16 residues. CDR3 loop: CASNRDRTYSNQPQHF. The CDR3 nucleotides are TGTGCCAGCAACCGGGACAGGACTTATAGCAATCAGCCCCAGCATTTT.

The CDR3 DNA is TGTGCCAGTAGTATAGTGGTACAAGAGACCCAGTACTTC. This translates into CASSIVVQETQYF. The chain couples TRBV19 to TRBJ2-5; D remains unclear. CDR1 and CDR2 from the germline V gene are LNHDA and SQIVND (reference sequence). V was cut by 1 base and J by 2 bases, with 5 bases left in between. The CDR3 is made up of 13 amino acids.

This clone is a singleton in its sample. The CDR3 reads CASSLNLNTGELFF. CDR3 in DNA: TGTGCCAGCAGCTTAAACTTGAACACCGGGGAGCTGTTTTTT. V is TRBV7-6 and J is TRBJ2-2; no clear D gene. With 2 bases removed from V and 1 base from J, the gap between germline ends came to 5 bases. CDR3 size: 14 residues. Per the germline V gene, CDR1 is SGHVS and CDR2 is FNYEAQ.

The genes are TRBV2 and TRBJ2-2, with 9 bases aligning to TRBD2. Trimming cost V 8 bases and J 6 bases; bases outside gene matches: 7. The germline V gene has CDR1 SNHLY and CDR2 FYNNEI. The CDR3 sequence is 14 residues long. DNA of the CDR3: TGTGCCAGCCTCGCGGGAGGGCTGCCCGGGGAGCTGTTTTTT. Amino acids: CASLAGGLPGELFF.

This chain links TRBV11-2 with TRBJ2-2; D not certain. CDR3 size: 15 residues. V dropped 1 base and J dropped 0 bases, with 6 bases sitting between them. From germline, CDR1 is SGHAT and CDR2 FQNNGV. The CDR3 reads CASSLAMANTGELFF. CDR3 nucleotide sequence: TGTGCCAGCAGCTTAGCCATGGCGAACACCGGGGAGCTGTTTTTT.

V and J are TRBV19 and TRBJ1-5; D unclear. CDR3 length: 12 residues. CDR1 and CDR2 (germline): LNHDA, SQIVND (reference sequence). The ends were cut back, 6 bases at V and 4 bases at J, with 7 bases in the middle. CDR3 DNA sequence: TGTGCCAGTAGCCTTACTAATCAGCCCCAGCATTTT. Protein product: CASSLTNQPQHF.

The CDR3 region is CASSLIGFSGSYEQYF. CDR3 coding DNA: TGTGCCAGCTCACTAATCGGCTTTAGCGGGAGTTACGAGCAGTACTTC. This rearrangement joins TRBV18 to TRBJ2-7; 9 bases align to TRBD2. Germline CDR1 is KGHSH and CDR2 is LQKENI. V lost 4 bases and J lost 4; bases outside the gene matches: 11. This CDR3 spans 16 amino acids.

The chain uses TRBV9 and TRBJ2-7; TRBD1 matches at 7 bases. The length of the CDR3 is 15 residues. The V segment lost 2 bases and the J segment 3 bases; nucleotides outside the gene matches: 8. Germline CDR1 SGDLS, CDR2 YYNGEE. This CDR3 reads CASSVGEQGSYEQYF. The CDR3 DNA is TGTGCCAGCAGCGTGGGAGAACAGGGGAGCTACGAGCAGTACTTC.

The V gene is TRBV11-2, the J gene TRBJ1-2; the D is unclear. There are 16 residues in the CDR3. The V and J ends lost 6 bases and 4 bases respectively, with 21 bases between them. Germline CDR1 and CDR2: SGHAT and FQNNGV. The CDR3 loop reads CASRPIPGSIGYGYTF. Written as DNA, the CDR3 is TGTGCCAGCAGACCAATCCCCGGGAGTATCGGCTATGGCTACACCTTC.

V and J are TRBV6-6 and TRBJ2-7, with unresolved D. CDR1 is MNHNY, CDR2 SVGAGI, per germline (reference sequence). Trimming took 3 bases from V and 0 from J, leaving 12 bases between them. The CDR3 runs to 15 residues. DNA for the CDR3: TGTGCCAGCAGTTATGCGACGCCGAGCTCCTACGAGCAGTACTTC. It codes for CASSYATPSSYEQYF.